Below, one T cell receptor (beta chain) is given with its context. Antigen unknown. V was clipped by 5 bases and J by 5 bases, with 13 bases between them. Germline V gives CDR1 MNHEY, CDR2 SMNVEV (reference sequence). This CDR3 has 14 amino acids. This specimen comes from a study of T cells in Graves' hyperthyroidism and ophthalmopathy. Points from the study as a whole: In the analysis, a 13 V-J model separated ophthalmopathy from stable hyperthyroidism. Model predictions of ophthalmopathy came a median around 6.5 months before onset.

TCR beta CDR3 regions were amplified from RNA. The TCR CDR3 was amplified in a first-round RT-PCR using the HTBI primer set. TCRdb redid the calling of the multiplex PCR reads with MiXCR, one entry per CDR3 protein. This table holds approximately 420,000 distinct CDR3 sequences, about 15% found once. The source is a woman aged 25-40 years with Graves' hyperthyroidism. This chain links TRBV27 with TRBJ2-4, with D possibly TRBD1 on 6 matching bases. Sequenced: blood. The CDR3 spells CASSPQGVQNIQYF. For the CDR3, the DNA is TGTGCCAGCAGTCCACAGGGAGTCCAAAACATTCAGTACTTC.